What follows is one TCR beta chain and its context. Its antigen remains unidentified. This sample is drawn from a study of cytomegalovirus exposure and HLA in healthy donors. Whole-study results and caveats: When analyzed later, the rates of TCR association showed variation by HLA locus, with DRB1 the most and HLA-C the fewest. Researchers counted around 180 TCR beta chains as cytomegalovirus-associated. Later work associated 16,951 TCR beta sequences with HLA alleles at 0.05 false discovery rate.

The CDR3 contains 12 residues. Trimming removed 7 bases from V and 5 bases from J, with 14 bases in between. From germline, CDR1 is SQVTM and CDR2 ANQGSEA. PCR was performed using 60 Vbeta and 13 Jbeta primers. The protocol was immunoSEQ multiplex PCR, while the TCRdb copy is restricted to in-frame clones and leaves out a portion. The table has about 80,000 clones, 79% seen once; the top ten hold roughly 2.5%. The sequenced material came from PBMCs. This chain links TRBV29-1 with TRBJ2-5; D is possibly TRBD1 (6 bases). The receptor's source is a man younger than 45 in good health and CMV-seronegative. The CDR3 region has the DNA TGCAGCGCCCACAGGGCAGGGGAGACCCAGTACTTC. Translation gives CSAHRAGETQYF.